These T cell receptor beta chains were read from a single sample in a study of human T cells and chemical hapten exposure. TCRdb fed the RACE reads into MiXCR, producing one record per CDR3 protein. The profile shows around 340,000 distinct CDR3 sequences, under 9% of them singletons. The sample consisted of whole blood, taken in connection with sensitization to the hapten diphenylcyclopropenone (DPC). Every receptor here comes from a woman aged 18-29 years with alopecia areata. Some clones in this sample may be carry-over from other donors' samples. CDR3s include the opening cysteine and the closing phenylalanine or tryptophan. A D gene is named only where the DNA matches it firmly. Some rows have no size entry. The others give once, few or many, or a class for an expanded clone.

V gene	clone size	J gene	D gene	CDR3 length	CDR3 protein	CDR3 DNA
TRBV12-3/TRBV12-4	NA	TRBJ2-2	NA	14	CASSISRRTGELFF	TGTGCCAGCAGCATCAGCAGGCGCACCGGGGAGCTGTTTTTT
TRBV20-1	NA	TRBJ1-6	NA	15	CSARDPRTDNSPLHF	TGCAGTGCTAGAGATCCGAGGACAGACAATTCACCCCTCCACTTT
TRBV29-1	many	TRBJ2-3	TRBD1	14	CSVTGTDNTDTQYF	TGCAGCGTGACCGGGACAGACAACACAGATACGCAGTATTTT
TRBV29-1	many	TRBJ2-3	NA	14	CSAEGRVGRDTQYF	TGCAGCGCCGAGGGCCGGGTAGGTCGGGATACGCAGTATTTT
TRBV10-3	NA	TRBJ1-1	NA	12	CAIKRPDTEAFF	TGTGCCATCAAAAGACCCGACACTGAAGCTTTCTTT
TRBV12-3/TRBV12-4	many	TRBJ1-1	NA	12	CASSLADSEAFF	TGTGCCAGCAGTTTGGCGGACAGCGAAGCTTTCTTT
TRBV7-9	few	TRBJ1-5	NA	13	CASSQGGQQPQHF	TGTGCCAGCAGCCAAGGGGGGCAACAGCCCCAGCATTTT
TRBV29-1	many	TRBJ2-5	TRBD1	12	CSVGQGAETQYF	TGCAGCGTAGGACAGGGGGCAGAGACCCAGTACTTC
TRBV6-6	many	TRBJ2-7	TRBD1	14	CASSFGTATYEQYF	TGTGCCAGCAGTTTCGGGACAGCCACCTACGAGCAGTACTTC
TRBV15	many	TRBJ2-2	NA	13	CATSRGATGELFF	TGTGCCACCAGCAGAGGGGCAACCGGGGAGCTGTTTTTT
TRBV6-6	many	TRBJ2-2	NA	14	CASSPTGNTGELFF	TGTGCCAGCAGTCCGACAGGGAACACCGGGGAGCTGTTTTTT
TRBV14	NA	TRBJ1-2	NA	11	CASTLLSGYTF	TGTGCCAGCACCCTCCTATCTGGCTACACCTTC
TRBV4-3	many	TRBJ1-2	TRBD1	15	CASSQELQGSYGYTF	TGCGCCAGCAGCCAGGAGTTACAGGGGTCCTATGGCTACACCTTC
TRBV29-1	many	TRBJ2-3	NA	11	CSAYTTDTQYF	TGCAGCGCATACACCACAGATACGCAGTATTTT
TRBV20-1	few	TRBJ2-3	TRBD2	13	CSACGLATDTQYF	TGCAGTGCCTGCGGACTAGCAACAGATACGCAGTATTTT
TRBV7-2	NA	TRBJ1-2	TRBD1	13	CASSGQGVDGYTF	TGTGCCAGCAGCGGACAGGGGGTCGATGGCTACACCTTC
TRBV9	NA	TRBJ1-1	NA	13	CASSTTGSAEAFF	TGTGCCAGCAGCACAACAGGGAGCGCTGAAGCTTTCTTT
TRBV6-5	NA	TRBJ2-7	TRBD1	15	CASSGPGQGDYEQYF	TGTGCCAGCAGTGGGCCGGGACAGGGCGACTACGAGCAGTACTTC
TRBV5-5	NA	TRBJ2-5	NA	14	CASSLVHGVETQYF	TGTGCCAGCAGCTTGGTTCACGGGGTAGAGACCCAGTACTTC
TRBV20-1	NA	TRBJ1-5	TRBD1	15	CRNLQGSRGNQPQHF	TGCAGGAACTTACAGGGGTCCCGTGGCAATCAGCCCCAGCATTTT
TRBV12-3/TRBV12-4	NA	TRBJ1-2	TRBD1	14	CASRPIGQGGSYTF	TGTGCCAGCAGGCCGATCGGACAGGGTGGAAGCTACACCTTC
TRBV10-3	few	TRBJ2-7	NA	14	CAISDGGRSYEQYF	TGTGCCATCAGTGATGGGGGCCGGTCCTACGAGCAGTACTTC
TRBV2	few	TRBJ1-6	NA	16	CASSEESAENNSPLHF	TGTGCCAGCAGTGAAGAGTCGGCAGAGAATAATTCACCCCTCCACTTT
TRBV28	many	TRBJ2-7	TRBD2	14	CASSPEDGVAGQYF	TGTGCCAGCAGTCCGGAGGACGGAGTAGCGGGGCAGTACTTC
TRBV25-1	NA	TRBJ1-2	TRBD1	19	CASSEFGKGQGATLSGYTF	TGTGCCAGCAGTGAATTTGGGAAGGGACAGGGGGCCACTCTATCGGGCTACACCTTC
TRBV7-9	NA	TRBJ1-5	NA	15	CASSDSREAISPQHF	TGTGCCAGCAGTGACTCACGCGAGGCAATCAGCCCCCAGCATTTT
TRBV13	NA	TRBJ1-3	NA	16	CATLSGPAGSGNTIYF	TGTGCCACCCTATCAGGACCAGCAGGCTCTGGAAACACCATATATTTT
TRBV20-1	few	TRBJ1-5	TRBD1	17	CSARVARPGQGGQPQHF	TGCAGTGCTAGGGTTGCCCGCCCGGGACAGGGGGGTCAGCCCCAGCATTTT
TRBV19	NA	TRBJ2-1	TRBD2	16	CASSGLAGGHGNEQFF	TGTGCCAGTAGTGGGCTAGCGGGGGGCCATGGCAATGAGCAGTTCTTC
TRBV28	NA	TRBJ2-1	TRBD1	14	CAAGDRGSYNEQFF	TGTGCCGCCGGGGACAGGGGCTCCTACAATGAGCAGTTCTTC
TRBV5-4	few	TRBJ1-4	TRBD1	15	CASSKDRGEGEKLFF	TGTGCCAGCAGCAAGGACAGGGGAGAGGGTGAAAAACTGTTTTTT
TRBV5-5	few	TRBJ2-3	NA	15	CASSLAVRGTDTQYF	TGTGCCAGCAGCTTGGCTGTCCGTGGTACAGATACGCAGTATTTT
TRBV29-1	many	TRBJ2-3	TRBD1	15	CSVDLGRGSPNTQYF	TGCAGCGTTGATCTAGGCAGGGGGAGCCCAAATACGCAGTATTTT
TRBV14	NA	TRBJ1-1	TRBD1	13	CASRVTGGTEAFF	TGTGCCAGCAGAGTGACAGGGGGCACTGAAGCTTTCTTT
TRBV12-3/TRBV12-4	NA	TRBJ1-2	NA	14	CASSLLGSLNGYTF	TGTGCCAGCAGTCTCCTAGGGAGTCTGAATGGCTACACCTTC
TRBV18	many	TRBJ2-3	NA	14	CASSPPTLTDTQYF	TGTGCCAGCTCACCACCGACCCTCACAGATACGCAGTATTTT
TRBV12-3/TRBV12-4	many	TRBJ2-7	NA	12	CASSGGTYEQYF	TGTGCCAGCTCTGGGGGAACTTACGAGCAGTACTTC
TRBV6-1	many	TRBJ2-7	NA	19	CASSEAVGTEANVPYGQYF	TGTGCCAGCAGTGAAGCAGTTGGGACGGAAGCAAACGTCCCCTATGGGCAGTACTTC
TRBV10-3	many	TRBJ2-3	TRBD2	16	CAISDGAGGRTDTQYF	TGTGCCATCAGTGACGGAGCGGGGGGGCGAACAGATACGCAGTATTTT
TRBV23-1	NA	TRBJ2-7	NA	17	CASSQSKEVSSGHEQYF	TGCGCCAGCAGTCAATCGAAGGAAGTCAGCTCCGGCCACGAGCAGTACTTC
TRBV29-1	few	TRBJ2-2	NA	13	CSVGGTGTGELFF	TGCAGCGTTGGGGGTACAGGCACCGGGGAGCTGTTTTTT
TRBV7-3	few	TRBJ2-2	NA	15	CASSTGTANTGELFF	TGTGCCAGCAGCACCGGGACCGCGAACACCGGGGAGCTGTTTTTT
TRBV24-1	many	TRBJ2-1	NA	13	CATRDSGNDEQFF	TGTGCCACCAGGGACAGCGGTAACGATGAGCAGTTCTTC
TRBV7-9	NA	TRBJ1-6	TRBD1	13	CASSGTVNSPLHF	TGTGCCAGCTCCGGGACAGTTAATTCACCCCTCCACTTT
TRBV18	few	TRBJ2-3	TRBD1	14	CASSQDRGTDTQYF	TGTGCCAGCTCACAGGACAGGGGGACAGATACGCAGTATTTT
TRBV9	few	TRBJ2-4	NA	14	CASSVVTTTNIQYF	TGTGCCAGCAGCGTAGTAACTACCACCAACATTCAGTACTTC